This T cell receptor beta chain originates from a study of cytomegalovirus exposure and HLA in healthy donors. There are 18 residues in the CDR3. With 4 bases clipped from V and 0 bases from J, the junction kept 9 bases outside the gene matches. Germline lookup yields CDR1 SNHLY and CDR2 FYNNEI. Use of 60 Vbeta and 13 Jbeta primers characterized the PCR. Original analysis: A later analysis counted 65 million to 80 million unique TCR beta chains, some 11 million shared. Sequencing was performed with immunoSEQ multiplex PCR; in TCRdb, only in-frame clones are kept and a portion is missing. That table furnishes V, J and clone size, whereas the DNA furnished D and trimming. Altogether 82,000 or so clones are present, approximately 74% being singletons, with the ten largest covering 6.2%. Overall study results and limits: Further analysis, carried out later, found HLA-associated TCR beta chains more clonally expanded than equally common other chains.

With respect to this clone: Its antigen is still unknown.

The sample consisted of PBMCs. The chain couples TRBV2 to TRBJ2-2; 9 positions agree with TRBD2. The clonotype was recovered from a woman aged 45-59 years in good health and CMV-seropositive. The CDR3 spells CASSGTVGLAANTGELFF. In DNA form, the CDR3 reads TGTGCCAGCAGTGGCACTGTGGGACTAGCAGCGAACACCGGGGAGCTGTTTTTT.